This T cell receptor (beta chain) was found in a study of T cells in Graves' hyperthyroidism and ophthalmopathy. Germline CDR1 and CDR2: SGHRS and YFSETQ. V shed 2 bases and J 3 bases; nucleotides not matched to a gene: 8. The CDR3 is 17 residues long. Amplification targeted TCR beta CDR3 regions from RNA transcripts. A first-round RT-PCR of the TCR CDR3 used the HTBI primer set. TCRdb reprocessed the multiplex PCR reads with MiXCR, giving one entry per CDR3 protein. The table includes 300,000 to 450,000 distinct CDR3 sequences, around a sixth detected once. Patients with ophthalmopathy all had a Clinical Activity Score of at least 3, a NOSPECS grade of at least 4 and duration under 3 months. Each 10 ml fresh peripheral blood draw supplied the PBMCs.

Sequenced input: blood. J is TRBJ2-3 and V is TRBV5-1, with TRBD2 identical over 11 bases. This receptor was obtained from a man aged 18 to 29 with Graves' ophthalmopathy. The CDR3, as DNA: TGCGCCAGCAGCTTTAGCGGGGGGGTGGGAGTAACAGATACGCAGTATTTT. The encoded protein is CASSFSGGVGVTDTQYF.